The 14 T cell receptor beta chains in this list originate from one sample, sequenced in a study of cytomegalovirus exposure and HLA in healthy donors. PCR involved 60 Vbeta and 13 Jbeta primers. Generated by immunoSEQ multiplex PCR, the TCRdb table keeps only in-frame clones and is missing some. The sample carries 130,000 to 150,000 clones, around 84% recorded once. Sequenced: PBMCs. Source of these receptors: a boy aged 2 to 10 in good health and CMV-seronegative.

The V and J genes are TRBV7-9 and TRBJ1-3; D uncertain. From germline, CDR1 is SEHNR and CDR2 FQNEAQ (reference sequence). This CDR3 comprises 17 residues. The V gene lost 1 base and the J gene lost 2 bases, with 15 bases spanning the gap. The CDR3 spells CASSLVLFGRAGNTIYF. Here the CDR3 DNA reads TGTGCCAGCAGCTTAGTTCTTTTCGGGCGGGCTGGAAACACCATATATTTT.

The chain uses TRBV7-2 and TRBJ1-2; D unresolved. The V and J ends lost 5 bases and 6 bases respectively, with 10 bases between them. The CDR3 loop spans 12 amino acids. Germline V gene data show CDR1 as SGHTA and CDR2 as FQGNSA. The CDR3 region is CASSTRYDGYTF. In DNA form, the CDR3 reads TGTGCCAGCAGCACGAGATACGATGGCTACACCTTC.

CDR3 sequence (DNA): TGTGCCAGTAGTATCGGACAGGGGACTTACAATGAGCAGTTCTTC. This codes for CASSIGQGTYNEQFF. The rearrangement links TRBV19 to TRBJ2-1, with TRBD1 matching 9 bases. Germline loops: CDR1 LNHDA, CDR2 SQIVND (reference sequence). The trim removed 3 bases at V and 4 bases at J, leaving 4 bases unmatched. This CDR3 is built from 15 residues.

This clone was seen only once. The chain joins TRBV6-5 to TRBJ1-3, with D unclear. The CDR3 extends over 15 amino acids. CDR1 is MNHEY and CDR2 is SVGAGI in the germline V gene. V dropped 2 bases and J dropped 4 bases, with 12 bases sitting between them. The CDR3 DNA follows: TGTGCCAGCAGTTACGGCGGGTTAGCAGGAAACACCATATATTTT. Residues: CASSYGGLAGNTIYF.

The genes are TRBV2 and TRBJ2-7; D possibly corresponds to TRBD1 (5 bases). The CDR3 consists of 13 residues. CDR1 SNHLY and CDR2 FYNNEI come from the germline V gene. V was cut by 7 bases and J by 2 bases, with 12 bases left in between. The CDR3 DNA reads TGTGCCAGCACCGTGTGGGGCGCCTACGAGCAGTACTTC. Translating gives CASTVWGAYEQYF.

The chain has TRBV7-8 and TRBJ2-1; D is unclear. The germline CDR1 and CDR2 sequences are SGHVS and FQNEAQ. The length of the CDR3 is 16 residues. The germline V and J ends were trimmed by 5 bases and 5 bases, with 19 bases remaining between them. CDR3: CASSPTRMPVDNEQFF. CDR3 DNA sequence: TGTGCCAGCAGCCCCACGCGTATGCCGGTCGACAATGAGCAGTTCTTC.

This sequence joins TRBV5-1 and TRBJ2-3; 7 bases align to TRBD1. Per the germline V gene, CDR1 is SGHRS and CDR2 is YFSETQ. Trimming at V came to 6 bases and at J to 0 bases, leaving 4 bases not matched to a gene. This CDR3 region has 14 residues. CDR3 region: CASMMDRSTDTQYF. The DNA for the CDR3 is TGCGCCAGCATGATGGACAGGAGCACAGATACGCAGTATTTT.

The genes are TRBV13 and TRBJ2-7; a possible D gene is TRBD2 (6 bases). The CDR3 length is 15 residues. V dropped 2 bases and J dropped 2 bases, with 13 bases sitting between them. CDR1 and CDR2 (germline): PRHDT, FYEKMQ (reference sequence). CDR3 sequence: CASSLSGHGTYEQYF. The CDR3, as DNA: TGTGCCAGCAGCTTAAGCGGGCACGGAACCTACGAGCAGTACTTC.

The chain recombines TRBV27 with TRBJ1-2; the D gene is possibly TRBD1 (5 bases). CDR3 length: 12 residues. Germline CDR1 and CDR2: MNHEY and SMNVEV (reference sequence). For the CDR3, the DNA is TGTATGACAGCAACCCAACTATATGGCTACACCTTC. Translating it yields CMTATQLYGYTF.

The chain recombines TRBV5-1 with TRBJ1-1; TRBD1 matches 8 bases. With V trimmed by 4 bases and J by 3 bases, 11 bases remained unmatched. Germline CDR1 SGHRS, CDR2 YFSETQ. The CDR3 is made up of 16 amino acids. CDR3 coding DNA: TGCGCCAGCAGCGTAGTAACAGGGGGGATCGACACTGAAGCTTTCTTT. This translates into CASSVVTGGIDTEAFF.

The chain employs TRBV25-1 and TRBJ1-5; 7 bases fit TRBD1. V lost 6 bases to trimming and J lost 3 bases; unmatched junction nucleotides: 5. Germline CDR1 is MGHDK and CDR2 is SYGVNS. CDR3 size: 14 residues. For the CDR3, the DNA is TGTGCCAGCAGCTGGACAGGCGACAATCAGCCCCAGCATTTT. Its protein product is CASSWTGDNQPQHF.

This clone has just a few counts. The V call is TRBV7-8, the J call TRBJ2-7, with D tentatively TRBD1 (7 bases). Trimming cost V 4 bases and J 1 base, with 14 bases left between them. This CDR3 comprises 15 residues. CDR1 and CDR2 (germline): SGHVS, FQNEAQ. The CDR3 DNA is TGTGCCAGCAGCTCCGCGGGACAGACGTCCTACGAGCAGTACTTC. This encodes CASSSAGQTSYEQYF. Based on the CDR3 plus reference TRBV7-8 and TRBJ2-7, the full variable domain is GAGVSQSPRYKVAKRGQDVALRCDPISGHVSLFWYQQALGQGPEFLTYFQNEAQLDKSGLPSDRFFAERPEGSVSTLKIQRTQQEDSAVYLCASSSAGQTSYEQYFGPGTRLTVT.

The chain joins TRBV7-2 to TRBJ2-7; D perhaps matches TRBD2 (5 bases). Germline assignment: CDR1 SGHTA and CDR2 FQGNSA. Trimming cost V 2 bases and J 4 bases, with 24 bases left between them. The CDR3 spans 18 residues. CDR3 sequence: CASSLFPTRAAYLYEQYF. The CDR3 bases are TGTGCCAGCAGCTTATTCCCTACGAGGGCGGCCTACCTATACGAGCAGTACTTC. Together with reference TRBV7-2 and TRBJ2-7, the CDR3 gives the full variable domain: GAGVSQSPSNKVTEKGKDVELRCDPISGHTALYWYRQSLGQGLEFLIYFQGNSAPDKSGLPSDRFSAERTGGSVSTLTIQRTQQEDSAVYLCASSLFPTRAAYLYEQYFGPGTRLTVT.

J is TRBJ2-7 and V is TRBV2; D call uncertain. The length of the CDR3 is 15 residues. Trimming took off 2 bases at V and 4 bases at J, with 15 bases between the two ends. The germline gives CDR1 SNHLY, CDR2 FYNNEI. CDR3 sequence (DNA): TGTGCCAGCAGTGAAACCGGCCCCAGAGGATACGAGCAGTACTTC. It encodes CASSETGPRGYEQYF.